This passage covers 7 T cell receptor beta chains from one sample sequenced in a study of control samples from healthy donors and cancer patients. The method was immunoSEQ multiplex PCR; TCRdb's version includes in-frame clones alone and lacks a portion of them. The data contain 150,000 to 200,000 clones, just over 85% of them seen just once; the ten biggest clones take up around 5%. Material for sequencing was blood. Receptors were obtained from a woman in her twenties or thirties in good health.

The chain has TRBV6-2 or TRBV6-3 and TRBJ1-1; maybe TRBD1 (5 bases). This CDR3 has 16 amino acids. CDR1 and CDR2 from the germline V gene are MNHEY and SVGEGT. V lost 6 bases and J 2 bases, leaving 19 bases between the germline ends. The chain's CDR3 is CASSPHEGRANTEAFF. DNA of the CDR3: TGTGCCAGCAGCCCTCACGAGGGCAGGGCCAACACTGAAGCTTTCTTT.

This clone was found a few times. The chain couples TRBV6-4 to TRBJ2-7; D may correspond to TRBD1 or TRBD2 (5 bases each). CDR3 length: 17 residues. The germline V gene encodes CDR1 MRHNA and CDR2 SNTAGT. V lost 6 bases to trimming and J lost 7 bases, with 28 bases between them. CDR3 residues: CASRDPWAARDVGEQYV. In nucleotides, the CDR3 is TGTGCCAGCAGGGACCCTTGGGCCGCTCGGGACGTTGGTGAGCAGTACGTC.

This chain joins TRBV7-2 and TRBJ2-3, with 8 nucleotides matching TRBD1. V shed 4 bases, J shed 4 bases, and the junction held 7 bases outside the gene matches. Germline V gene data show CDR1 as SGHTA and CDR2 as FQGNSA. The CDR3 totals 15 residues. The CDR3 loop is CASSSPDRGPDTQYF. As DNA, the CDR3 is TGTGCCAGCAGCTCACCAGACAGGGGACCAGATACGCAGTATTTT. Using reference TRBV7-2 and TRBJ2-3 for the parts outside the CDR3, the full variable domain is GAGVSQSPSNKVTEKGKDVELRCDPISGHTALYWYRQSLGQGLEFLIYFQGNSAPDKSGLPSDRFSAERTGGSVSTLTIQRTQQEDSAVYLCASSSPDRGPDTQYFGPGTRLTVL.

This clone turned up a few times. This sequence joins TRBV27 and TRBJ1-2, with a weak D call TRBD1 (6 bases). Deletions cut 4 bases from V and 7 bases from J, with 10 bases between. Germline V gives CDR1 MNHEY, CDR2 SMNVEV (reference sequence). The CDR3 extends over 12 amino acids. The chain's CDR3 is CASSSPGVGYTF. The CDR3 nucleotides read TGTGCCAGCAGTTCCCCAGGGGTTGGCTACACCTTC.

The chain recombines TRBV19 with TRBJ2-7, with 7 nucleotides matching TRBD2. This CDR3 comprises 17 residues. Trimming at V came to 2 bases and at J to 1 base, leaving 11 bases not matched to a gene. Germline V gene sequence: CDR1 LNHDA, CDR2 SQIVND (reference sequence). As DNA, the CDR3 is TGTGCCAGTAGTATAATCGTGGCGGCGGGGGTATCCTACGAGCAGTACTTC. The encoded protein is CASSIIVAAGVSYEQYF.

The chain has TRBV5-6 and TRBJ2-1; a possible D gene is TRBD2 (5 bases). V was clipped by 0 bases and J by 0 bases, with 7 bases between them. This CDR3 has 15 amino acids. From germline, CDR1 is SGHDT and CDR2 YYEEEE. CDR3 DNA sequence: TGTGCCAGCAGCTTGGGGGGAGTCTCCTACAATGAGCAGTTCTTC. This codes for CASSLGGVSYNEQFF.

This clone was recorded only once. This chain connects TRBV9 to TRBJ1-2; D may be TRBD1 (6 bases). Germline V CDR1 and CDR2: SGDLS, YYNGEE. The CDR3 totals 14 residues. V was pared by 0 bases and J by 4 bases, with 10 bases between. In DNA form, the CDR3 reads TGTGCCAGCAGCGTAGATACAGGGAGCTATGGCTACACCTTC. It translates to CASSVDTGSYGYTF. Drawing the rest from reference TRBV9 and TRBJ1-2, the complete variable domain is DSGVTQTPKHLITATGQRVTLRCSPRSGDLSVYWYQQSLDQGLQFLIQYYNGEERAKGNILERFSAQQFPDLHSELNLSSLELGDSALYFCASSVDTGSYGYTFGSGTRLTVV.